One sample yielded the 27 T cell receptor beta chains listed below, sequenced in a study of blood T cell repertoires in COVID-19. Only in-frame clones appear in the TCRdb table, and some are missing; sequencing was by immunoSEQ multiplex PCR. The data contain hundreds of thousands of clones, about 86% of them seen just once; the ten biggest clones take up 3.5% to 4.5%. The source material was PBMCs or T cells enriched from blood (not recorded which). The receptor source for this set is a woman aged 40 to 50 with acute COVID-19.

This clone was picked up one time. The chain recombines TRBV5-4 with TRBJ1-6; 9 bases fit TRBD1. The CDR3 totals 14 residues. Germline assignment: CDR1 SGHNT and CDR2 YYREEE (reference sequence). V dropped 3 bases and J dropped 7; count of bases not matched to a gene: 2. The CDR3 reads CASSWGTGNSPLHF. The CDR3 DNA follows: TGTGCCAGCAGCTGGGGGACAGGGAATTCACCCCTCCACTTT.

J is TRBJ2-7 and V is TRBV12-3 or TRBV12-4; 11 bases align to TRBD1. J gave up 7 bases and V 6 bases, and 5 bases lay outside the gene matches. This CDR3 has 13 amino acids. CDR3 sequence (DNA): TGTGCCAGCAGCACCGGGACAGGGGGTGAGCAGTACTTC. This gives the protein CASSTGTGGEQYF.

The chain joins TRBV2 to TRBJ1-2; D ambiguous. Trimming left V 7 bases short and J 8 bases short, with 14 bases between. This CDR3 comprises 12 residues. Germline V gene sequence: CDR1 SNHLY, CDR2 FYNNEI. The DNA for the CDR3 is TGTGCCAGCAAACGTGACTCCTCAGGCTACACCTTC. This codes for CASKRDSSGYTF.

V gene TRBV6-4 combines with J gene TRBJ1-6, with D uncertain. V lost 6 bases to trimming and J lost 1 base, with 25 bases between them. Germline V gene data show CDR1 as MRHNA and CDR2 as SNTAGT. The length of the CDR3 is 20 residues. The chain's CDR3 is CASSSTLNLTRESYNSPLHF. For the CDR3, the DNA is TGTGCCAGCAGCTCAACTCTGAATTTAACTCGGGAATCCTATAATTCACCCCTCCACTTT.

The J gene is TRBJ2-3, the V gene TRBV7-9, with D unresolved. Trimming took 3 bases from V and 8 from J, leaving 9 bases between them. The CDR3 length is 12 residues. CDR1 is SEHNR and CDR2 is FQNEAQ in the germline V gene (reference sequence). The chain's CDR3 is CASSLSLPTQYF. The CDR3 DNA is TGTGCCAGCAGCTTGTCTCTCCCTACGCAGTATTTT.

The V and J genes are TRBV25-1 and TRBJ2-1, with a tentative D call TRBD1 (6 bases). Germline lookup yields CDR1 MGHDK and CDR2 SYGVNS. This CDR3 region has 12 residues. Trimming pared 10 bases from V and 6 bases from J, leaving 13 bases between. CDR3 sequence (DNA): TGTGCCACCCGGACAGTGTTCAATGAGCAGTTCTTC. Its translation is CATRTVFNEQFF.

This rearrangement joins TRBV18 to TRBJ2-1, with TRBD1 as a possible D gene (6 bases). Germline assignment: CDR1 KGHSH and CDR2 LQKENI. V was trimmed by 6 bases and J by 2 bases, leaving 14 bases between them. This CDR3 has 15 residues. CDR3 DNA sequence: TGTGCCAGCTCCCTAACAGGGTTAACCTACAATGAGCAGTTCTTC. Its translation is CASSLTGLTYNEQFF.

The chain is built from TRBV24-1 and TRBJ2-1; TRBD2 matches 10 bases. V lost 3 bases to trimming and J lost 8 bases; unmatched junction nucleotides: 9. The V gene's germline CDR1 is KGHDR and CDR2 SFDVKD. The length of the CDR3 is 16 residues. The DNA for the CDR3 is TGTGCCACCAGTGATGTACCACTAGCGGGAAGGGATGAGCAGTTCTTC. It yields the protein CATSDVPLAGRDEQFF.

CDR3 sequence reads: CASRSSDYGYTF. The CDR3 DNA reads as TGTGCCAGTAGGTCGAGTGACTATGGCTACACCTTC. The genes are TRBV19 and TRBJ1-2; D is unresolved. V lost 6 bases and J lost 3, with 8 bases in between. From germline, CDR1 is LNHDA and CDR2 SQIVND (reference sequence). The CDR3 extends over 12 amino acids.

V gene TRBV27 combines with J gene TRBJ1-5, with a possible D match to TRBD1 (5 bases). Germline assignment: CDR1 MNHEY and CDR2 SMNVEV (reference sequence). There are 15 residues in the CDR3. Deletions cut 5 bases from V and 0 bases from J, with 11 bases between. CDR3 region: CASSVDSYSNQPQHF. In DNA form, the CDR3 reads TGTGCCAGCAGTGTAGACAGTTATAGCAATCAGCCCCAGCATTTT.

The rearrangement uses TRBV18 and TRBJ2-1, with D maybe TRBD2 (6 bases). Per the germline V gene, CDR1 is KGHSH and CDR2 is LQKENI. Deletions cut 4 bases from V and 4 bases from J, with 17 bases between. The CDR3 has 16 amino acids. CDR3 amino acids: CASSLRSSSEYNEQFF. For the CDR3, the DNA is TGTGCCAGCTCACTAAGGAGCTCTAGCGAGTACAATGAGCAGTTCTTC.

V usage is TRBV27 and J usage is TRBJ1-6; D is unclear. Germline-derived CDR1 and CDR2 are MNHEY and SMNVEV (reference sequence). There are 15 residues in the CDR3. V gave up 1 base and J gave up 11 bases, with 15 bases separating them. The CDR3: CASSLLARRDAPLHF. CDR3 nucleotide sequence: TGTGCCAGCAGTTTATTAGCCCGACGAGATGCACCCCTCCACTTT.

This chain joins TRBV7-2 and TRBJ2-3; the match to TRBD1 covers 9 bases. Germline trimming cut 6 bases from V and 3 bases from J; bases unmatched to any gene: 13. Germline V gene data show CDR1 as SGHTA and CDR2 as FQGNSA. The CDR3 is 17 residues long. The CDR3 DNA follows: TGTGCCAGCAGTCCCACAGGGGGCCGGGTTAGAACAGATACGCAGTATTTT. Protein: CASSPTGGRVRTDTQYF.

The rearrangement joins TRBV5-6 to TRBJ2-1; 8 bases align to TRBD1. This CDR3 has 16 residues. The V segment lost 0 bases and the J segment 7 bases; nucleotides outside the gene matches: 9. The germline CDR1 and CDR2 sequences are SGHDT and YYEEEE. This chain's CDR3 is CASSLVQGEVGNEQFF. CDR3 nucleotide sequence: TGTGCCAGCAGCTTGGTACAGGGGGAGGTCGGGAATGAGCAGTTCTTC.

The chain joins TRBV5-1 to TRBJ1-2, with a possible D match to TRBD1 (6 bases). This CDR3 is 14 amino acids long. Germline CDR1 is SGHRS and CDR2 is YFSETQ. Between the trimmed V and J ends, which lost 0 bases and 4 bases, there was a span of 10 bases. The CDR3 nucleotides are TGCGCCAGCAGCTTGGACGGACAGCCCTATGGCTACACCTTC. Its protein product is CASSLDGQPYGYTF.

This chain connects TRBV6-5 to TRBJ1-4, with D possibly TRBD1 on 5 matching bases. V was cut by 10 bases and J by 0 bases, with 15 bases left in between. Germline values: CDR1 MNHEY, CDR2 SVGAGI. This CDR3 spans 15 amino acids. The CDR3 protein is CAIKEGPATNEKLFF. The CDR3 region has the DNA TGTGCCATCAAGGAGGGGCCCGCAACTAATGAAAAACTGTTTTTT.

This sequence joins TRBV5-1 and TRBJ2-5; 11 bases are a match to TRBD2. This CDR3 has 16 amino acids. Germline V gene lookup returns CDR1 SGHRS and CDR2 YFSETQ. Trimming removed 4 bases from V and 4 bases from J; junction bases left unmatched: 9. The DNA of the CDR3 is TGCGCCAGCAGCATGATGACTAGCGGGGAAGGAGAGACCCAGTACTTC. Amino acids: CASSMMTSGEGETQYF.

This clone appeared once. The chain joins TRBV9 to TRBJ1-1, with D hard to call. Germline V lookup: CDR1 SGDLS, CDR2 YYNGEE. V lost 4 bases, J lost 6 bases, and 10 bases lay in between. This CDR3 is 12 amino acids long. The CDR3 DNA is TGTGCCAGCAGCCCCCGAGACTCTGAAGCTTTCTTT. Amino acids: CASSPRDSEAFF.

The genes are TRBV3-1 (or the pseudogene TRBV3-2) and TRBJ1-2; perhaps TRBD1 as D (5 bases). The CDR3 is 14 residues long. Germline CDR1 and CDR2: LGHDT and YNNKEL (reference sequence). The V end was cut by 4 bases, the J end by 8 bases, with 17 bases between. DNA for the CDR3: TGTGCCAGCAGCCCAACCAGGAGGGGAAGAGGCTACACCTTC. It is translated as CASSPTRRGRGYTF.

V gene TRBV29-1 combines with J gene TRBJ1-5; TRBD1 agrees at 9 bases. The ends lost 7 bases at V and 6 bases at J; junction bases unmatched: 4. CDR3 length: 12 residues. The germline V gene encodes CDR1 SQVTM and CDR2 ANQGSEA. The DNA for the CDR3 is TGCAGCGCCGGGACAGGGACTCAGCCCCAGCATTTT. This gives the protein CSAGTGTQPQHF.

The V gene is TRBV25-1, the J gene TRBJ2-1; 7 bases agree with TRBD1. The junction had 8 bases not matched to a gene; V was cut back by 6 bases and J by 9 bases. This CDR3 has 13 residues. CDR1 is MGHDK and CDR2 is SYGVNS in the germline V gene. CDR3 sequence (DNA): TGTGCCAGCAGGAGACAGGGCCAAAGTGAGCAGTTCTTC. Translated, it gives CASRRQGQSEQFF.

The chain uses TRBV30 and TRBJ1-2, with D possibly TRBD1 on 5 matching bases. Trimming took 2 bases from V and 4 from J, leaving 11 bases between them. Germline V gene data show CDR1 as GTSNPN and CDR2 as SVGIG (reference sequence). The CDR3 spans 13 residues. In DNA form, the CDR3 reads TGTGCCTGGAGTACACAAGGGGCCTATGGCTACACCTTC. This encodes CAWSTQGAYGYTF.

This clone has just one count. The chain uses TRBV3-1 (or the pseudogene TRBV3-2) and TRBJ1-5, with D tentatively TRBD1 (6 bases). The V gene's germline CDR1 is LGHDT and CDR2 YNNKEL (reference sequence). V lost 7 bases, J lost 6 bases, and 19 bases lay in between. The CDR3 extends over 15 amino acids. In DNA form, the CDR3 reads TGTGCCAGCAAGCGGGGGCTTCAACCCGCTCAGCCCCAGCATTTT. Its protein is CASKRGLQPAQPQHF.

The V gene is TRBV5-4, the J gene TRBJ1-2; tentatively, D is TRBD1 (6 bases). The CDR3 covers 15 residues. Trimming shortened V by 0 bases and J by 4 bases, and 13 bases separated the two germline ends. Germline V CDR1 and CDR2: SGHNT, YYREEE (reference sequence). Here the CDR3 DNA reads TGTGCCAGCAGCTTGGGAATGACAGGTGCCTATGGCTACACCTTC. It is translated as CASSLGMTGAYGYTF.

The chain carries TRBV7-9 and TRBJ2-1; possible D gene TRBD1, 6 bases. This CDR3 is built from 14 residues. In germline, CDR1 is SEHNR, CDR2 FQNEAQ (reference sequence). Written as DNA, the CDR3 is TGTGTCTCTACTAAAGACAGGTCAAGAAATGAGCAGTTCTTC. Translating it yields CVSTKDRSRNEQFF.

The chain uses TRBV27 and TRBJ2-1; D remains ambiguous. This CDR3 comprises 12 residues. CDR1 is MNHEY and CDR2 is SMNVEV in the germline V gene (reference sequence). V was clipped by 6 bases and J by 5 bases, with 8 bases between them. CDR3 in DNA: TGTGCCAGCAGCCTTCTAAACAATGAGCAGTTCTTC. It translates to CASSLLNNEQFF.

The chain couples TRBV19 to TRBJ2-7, with 8 bases aligning to TRBD1. Germline CDR1 and CDR2: LNHDA and SQIVND (reference sequence). Unmatched junction bases numbered 5, after V lost 0 bases and J lost 4 bases. The CDR3 is 15 residues long. The CDR3 nucleotides are TGTGCCAGTAGTATAGAAGGGACAGGCGTTTACGAGCAGTACTTC. Its protein is CASSIEGTGVYEQYF.